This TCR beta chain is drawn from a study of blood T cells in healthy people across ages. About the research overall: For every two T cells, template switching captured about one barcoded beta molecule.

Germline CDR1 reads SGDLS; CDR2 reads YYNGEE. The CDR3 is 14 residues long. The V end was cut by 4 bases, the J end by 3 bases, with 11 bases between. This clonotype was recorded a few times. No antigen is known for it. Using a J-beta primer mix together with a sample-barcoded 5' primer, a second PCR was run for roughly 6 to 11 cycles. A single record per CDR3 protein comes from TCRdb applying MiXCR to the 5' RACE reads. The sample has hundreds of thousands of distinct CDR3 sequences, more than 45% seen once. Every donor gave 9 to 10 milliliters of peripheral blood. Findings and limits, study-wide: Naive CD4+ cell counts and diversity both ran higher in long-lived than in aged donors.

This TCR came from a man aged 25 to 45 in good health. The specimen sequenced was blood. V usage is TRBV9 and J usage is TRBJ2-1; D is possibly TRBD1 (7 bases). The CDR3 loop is CASSRGTDYNEQFF. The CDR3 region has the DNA TGTGCCAGCAGCCGCGGGACAGACTACAATGAGCAGTTCTTC.